The TCR beta chain described here comes from a study of T cells in Graves' hyperthyroidism and ophthalmopathy. In its sample, this clonotype was seen many times. Template material for amplifying TCR beta CDR3 regions consisted of RNA transcripts. HTBI primers drove first-round RT-PCR of the TCR CDR3. TCRdb processed the multiplex PCR reads anew with MiXCR; each CDR3 protein has one entry. The sample lists 640,000 or so distinct CDR3 sequences, roughly 14% occurring once. Fresh 10 ml peripheral blood yielded PBMCs. The V gene's germline CDR1 is MGHDK and CDR2 SYGVNS. With 7 bases removed from V and 5 bases from J, the gap between germline ends came to 17 bases. This CDR3 has 14 amino acids.

Sequencing was carried out using blood. The V and J genes are TRBV25-1 and TRBJ1-2, with a weak D call TRBD1 (5 bases). This receptor was taken from a middle-aged woman with Graves' ophthalmopathy. The CDR3, as DNA: TGTGCCAGCACCCCGGCGGGGCTTCAGTATGGCTACACCTTC. Translating gives CASTPAGLQYGYTF.